Shown below are 30 T cell receptor beta chains from a single sample sequenced in a study of T cell changes during pregnancy in multiple sclerosis. Using immunoSEQ multiplex PCR, the repertoire was profiled, and TCRdb retains in-frame clones only, with some absent. The sample yields tens of thousands of clones, roughly 80% seen once. The input for sequencing was CD8+ T cells from peripheral blood mononuclear cells, taken in the first trimester of pregnancy. These receptors were obtained from a female donor in good health, enrolled as a control in a pregnancy study.

This sequence joins TRBV12-5 and TRBJ1-6; possible D gene TRBD1, 5 bases. The V end was cut by 5 bases, the J end by 4 bases, with 9 bases between. The germline V gene has CDR1 LGHNT and CDR2 FRNRAP. CDR3 size: 14 residues. The CDR3 nucleotides read TGTGCTAGTGGTGGACACGAATATAATTCACCCCTCCACTTT. Translation gives CASGGHEYNSPLHF.

The chain is built from TRBV28 and TRBJ1-1, with 12 bases that match TRBD1. V was clipped by 6 bases and J by 0 bases; unmatched bases: 5. The CDR3 has 16 residues. Germline V gene lookup returns CDR1 MDHEN and CDR2 SYDVKM. The CDR3 DNA reads as TGTGCCAGCAGCCTGGGACAGGGGGCTATGAACACTGAAGCTTTCTTT. It yields the protein CASSLGQGAMNTEAFF.

V usage is TRBV7-3 and J usage is TRBJ2-1, with 10 bases fitting TRBD2. CDR3 size: 15 residues. With 5 bases clipped from V and 7 bases from J, the junction kept 8 bases outside the gene matches. In germline, CDR1 is SGHTA, CDR2 FQGTGA. The CDR3: CASSKGAGGQNEQFF. CDR3 sequence (DNA): TGTGCCAGCAGCAAAGGAGCGGGGGGGCAGAATGAGCAGTTCTTC.

The chain is built from TRBV11-2 and TRBJ2-7, with D possibly being TRBD2 (6 bases). Germline assignment: CDR1 SGHAT and CDR2 FQNNGV. The V and J ends lost 1 base and 1 base respectively, with 14 bases between them. This CDR3 contains 16 residues. The CDR3 sequence: CASSLGGVGTSYEQYF. CDR3 sequence (DNA): TGTGCCAGCAGCTTAGGGGGGGTAGGGACGTCCTACGAGCAGTACTTC.

This chain joins TRBV10-3 and TRBJ1-4; TRBD1 is a possible D gene (6 bases). Germline V CDR1 and CDR2: ENHRY, SYGVKD. The CDR3 totals 15 residues. V gave up 4 bases and J gave up 7 bases, with 16 bases separating them. CDR3 DNA sequence: TGTGCCATCAGTGCGGTTCAGGGGAGGGTTGAAAAACTGTTTTTT. Its translation: CAISAVQGRVEKLFF.

This clone was seen only a few times. The J gene is TRBJ2-3, the V gene TRBV6-4; 11 nucleotides match TRBD2. The V gene end was trimmed by 6 bases and the J gene end by 5 bases; junction bases not matched to a gene: 4. There are 14 residues in the CDR3. CDR1 and CDR2 from the germline V gene are MRHNA and SNTAGT. For the CDR3, the DNA is TGTGCCAGCAGCCGTAGCGGGGGGGAAGATACGCAGTATTTT. Translating it yields CASSRSGGEDTQYF.

This clone was picked up a small number of times. The chain combines TRBV6-4 with TRBJ1-2; D is unclear. The V end was cut by 2 bases, the J end by 6 bases, with 10 bases between. Germline V CDR1 and CDR2: MRHNA, SNTAGT. The CDR3 runs to 13 residues. The CDR3 coding sequence is TGTGCCAGCAGTGACGACGAGCGGGATGGCTACACCTTC. Amino acid sequence: CASSDDERDGYTF.

The chain couples TRBV7-9 to TRBJ1-2; 7 nucleotides agree with TRBD1. Germline CDR1 SEHNR, CDR2 FQNEAQ (reference sequence). This CDR3 is built from 13 residues. V was clipped by 5 bases and J by 3 bases; unmatched bases: 3. CDR3 sequence reads: CASSAGTDYGYTF. CDR3 sequence (DNA): TGTGCCAGCAGCGCCGGGACAGACTATGGCTACACCTTC.

The chain recombines TRBV29-1 with TRBJ1-2; 8 nucleotides line up with TRBD1. The CDR3 loop spans 12 amino acids. Germline CDR1 SQVTM, CDR2 ANQGSEA. The J segment lost 5 bases and the V segment lost 7 bases, leaving 6 bases of the junction unmatched. As DNA, the CDR3 is TGCAGCGGAGGGCAGGGGGCGTATGGCTACACCTTC. Translation: CSGGQGAYGYTF.

The rearrangement uses TRBV14 and TRBJ1-4; 7 bases align to TRBD1. Germline values: CDR1 SGHDN, CDR2 FVKESK. V was pared by 4 bases and J by 5 bases, with 7 bases of the junction left unmatched. The CDR3 totals 15 residues. This chain's CDR3 is CASSLTGAWNEKLFF. CDR3 in DNA: TGTGCCAGCAGCCTCACAGGGGCCTGGAATGAAAAACTGTTTTTT. The full variable domain, completed using reference TRBV14 and TRBJ1-4, is EAGVTQFPSHSVIEKGQTVTLRCDPISGHDNLYWYRRVMGKEIKFLLHFVKESKQDESGMPNNRFLAERTGGTYSTLKVQPAELEDSGVYFCASSLTGAWNEKLFFGSGTQLSVL.

This clone was counted a few times. The V call is TRBV4-2, the J call TRBJ1-1; TRBD1 might be the D (5 bases). Germline V gene lookup returns CDR1 LGHNA and CDR2 YNFKEQ. V dropped 4 bases and J dropped 4 bases, with 10 bases sitting between them. This CDR3 comprises 13 residues. CDR3 sequence (DNA): TGTGCCAGCAGCCTTCCCCAGGGCACTGAAGCTTTCTTT. Translating gives CASSLPQGTEAFF.

Written as DNA, the CDR3 is TGCAGCGTTGAAGACGGGGGGACTAATGAAAAACTGTTTTTT. Translating gives CSVEDGGTNEKLFF. The V gene is TRBV29-1, the J gene TRBJ1-4; D possibly corresponds to TRBD1 (5 bases). V dropped 0 bases and J dropped 2 bases, with 7 bases sitting between them. The CDR3 sequence is 14 residues long. Per the germline V gene, CDR1 is SQVTM and CDR2 is ANQGSEA.

Here the CDR3 DNA reads TGTGCCAGCAGCGTAGGGACTAGCGGGAGCAATGAGCAGTTCTTC. The encoded protein is CASSVGTSGSNEQFF. V is TRBV9 and J is TRBJ2-1, with 13 bases fitting TRBD2. This CDR3 region has 15 residues. The ends lost 0 bases at V and 6 bases at J; junction bases unmatched: 0. Germline CDR1 is SGDLS and CDR2 is YYNGEE.

This clone was picked up one time. The gene calls are TRBV9 and TRBJ2-6; 9 positions agree with TRBD1. J lost 0 bases, V lost 4 bases, and 20 bases had no gene match. Germline CDR1 reads SGDLS; CDR2 reads YYNGEE. This CDR3 comprises 22 residues. The chain's CDR3 is CASSLSLGGGQGVLSGANVLTF. Written as DNA, the CDR3 is TGTGCCAGCAGCTTATCTTTGGGGGGGGGACAGGGAGTTCTCTCTGGGGCCAACGTCCTGACTTTC. Complete variable domain (other parts from reference TRBV9 and TRBJ2-6): DSGVTQTPKHLITATGQRVTLRCSPRSGDLSVYWYQQSLDQGLQFLIQYYNGEERAKGNILERFSAQQFPDLHSELNLSSLELGDSALYFCASSLSLGGGQGVLSGANVLTFGAGSRLTVL.

The V gene is TRBV5-5, the J gene TRBJ1-6, with D perhaps matching TRBD1 (6 bases). Germline-derived CDR1 and CDR2 are SGHKS and YYEKEE (reference sequence). The length of the CDR3 is 18 residues. V lost 4 bases and J 4 bases, leaving 21 bases between the germline ends. For the CDR3, the DNA is TGTGCCAGCAGCCCGTCAAGGGCGGACAGCCGATATAATTCACCCCTCCACTTT. Protein product: CASSPSRADSRYNSPLHF.

The chain joins TRBV2 to TRBJ1-4; no definite D call. Germline CDR1 SNHLY, CDR2 FYNNEI. This CDR3 is built from 13 residues. V lost 6 bases and J 7 bases, leaving 12 bases between the germline ends. The CDR3 DNA reads TGTGCCAGCAGATCGCGGACTGGTGAAAAACTGTTTTTT. Amino acids: CASRSRTGEKLFF. Complete variable domain (other parts from reference TRBV2 and TRBJ1-4): EPEVTQTPSHQVTQMGQEVILRCVPISNHLYFYWYRQILGQKVEFLVSFYNNEISEKSEIFDDQFSVERPDGSNFTLKIRSTKLEDSAMYFCASRSRTGEKLFFGSGTQLSVL.

The genes are TRBV9 and TRBJ2-7; 8 nucleotides match TRBD1. The junction had 16 bases not matched to a gene; V was cut back by 3 bases and J by 5 bases. The germline gives CDR1 SGDLS, CDR2 YYNGEE. This CDR3 comprises 17 residues. The DNA for the CDR3 is TGTGCCAGCAGCGAGAGGGATGGACAGGGTCCTTCCAACGAGCAGTACTTC. As protein: CASSERDGQGPSNEQYF.

The rearrangement links TRBV7-9 to TRBJ2-3, with a weak D call TRBD1 (6 bases). This CDR3 has 14 amino acids. The germline CDR1 and CDR2 sequences are SEHNR and FQNEAQ (reference sequence). V lost 6 bases to trimming and J lost 2 bases, with 12 bases between them. CDR3 loop: CASRPGQTTDTQYF. CDR3 bases: TGTGCCAGCAGACCAGGACAGACCACAGATACGCAGTATTTT.

This clone showed up just a few times. The chain uses TRBV7-9 and TRBJ2-7, with a tentative D call TRBD2 (6 bases). Germline V gene data show CDR1 as SEHNR and CDR2 as FQNEAQ (reference sequence). V lost 5 bases and J 0 bases, leaving 14 bases between the germline ends. The CDR3 is made up of 15 amino acids. The CDR3 bases are TGTGCCAGCAGCCAAGATCTAGCGAGCTCCTACGAGCAGTACTTC. Encoded protein: CASSQDLASSYEQYF.

The rearrangement joins TRBV5-1 to TRBJ2-7; 12 nucleotides agree with TRBD2. V shed 0 bases and J 5 bases; nucleotides not matched to a gene: 3. CDR3 length equals 15 residues. Germline assignment: CDR1 SGHRS and CDR2 YFSETQ. The CDR3 DNA reads TGCGCCAGCAGCTTGGATTCTAGCGGGGGGGACGAGCAGTACTTC. Amino acids: CASSLDSSGGDEQYF.

The chain recombines TRBV7-9 with TRBJ2-5, with 9 nucleotides matching TRBD1. V lost 2 bases, J lost 5 bases, and 9 bases stayed unmatched. Germline CDR1 SEHNR, CDR2 FQNEAQ (reference sequence). CDR3 length: 16 amino acids. The CDR3 loop reads CASSLLGTGILETQYF. The CDR3, as DNA: TGTGCCAGCAGCTTACTGGGGACAGGGATTCTGGAGACCCAGTACTTC. Full variable domain (remainder filled in from reference TRBV7-9 and TRBJ2-5): DTGVSQNPRHKITKRGQNVTFRCDPISEHNRLYWYRQTLGQGPEFLTYFQNEAQLEKSRLLSDRFSAERPKGSFSTLEIQRTEQGDSAMYLCASSLLGTGILETQYFGPGTRLLVL.

The rearrangement links TRBV27 to TRBJ1-1, with 9 bases lining up with TRBD1. With V trimmed by 2 bases and J by 4 bases, 5 bases remained unmatched. The CDR3 runs 15 residues. Germline CDR1 MNHEY, CDR2 SMNVEV (reference sequence). The CDR3 loop is CASSLRGTGTTEAFF. The CDR3 DNA sequence: TGTGCCAGCAGTTTAAGAGGGACAGGGACCACTGAAGCTTTCTTT.

The chain couples TRBV5-1 to TRBJ2-7, with 7 nucleotides matching TRBD1. Germline lookup yields CDR1 SGHRS and CDR2 YFSETQ. V was clipped by 0 bases and J by 5 bases; unmatched bases: 5. The CDR3 length is 14 residues. DNA of the CDR3: TGCGCCAGCAGCTTGGGAGCAGGGGGAGACGAGCAGTACTTC. The encoded protein is CASSLGAGGDEQYF.

The genes are TRBV29-1 and TRBJ2-1; D possibly corresponds to TRBD2 (6 bases). The CDR3 covers 11 residues. Germline CDR1 reads SQVTM; CDR2 reads ANQGSEA. The V gene lost 6 bases and the J gene lost 10 bases, with 13 bases spanning the gap. The CDR3 nucleotides read TGCAGCGTCGGCGGGGCATACGAGCAGTTCTTC. Protein: CSVGGAYEQFF.

The chain combines TRBV10-3 with TRBJ2-3; D is uncertain. The V gene lost 2 bases and the J gene lost 0 bases, with 6 bases spanning the gap. The CDR3 extends over 14 amino acids. Germline lookup yields CDR1 ENHRY and CDR2 SYGVKD. CDR3 residues: CAISEEYSTDTQYF. CDR3 bases: TGTGCCATCAGTGAGGAGTATAGCACAGATACGCAGTATTTT.

The chain couples TRBV2 to TRBJ2-3; no definite D call. The V and J ends lost 5 bases and 3 bases respectively, with 6 bases between them. CDR1 and CDR2 (germline): SNHLY, FYNNEI. The CDR3 covers 12 residues. This CDR3 is CASSPDTDTQYF. CDR3 nucleotides: TGTGCCAGCAGTCCAGATACAGATACGCAGTATTTT.

The V and J genes are TRBV12-5 and TRBJ1-1, with D perhaps TRBD1 (6 bases). Germline V gene data show CDR1 as LGHNT and CDR2 as FRNRAP. This CDR3 spans 15 amino acids. V lost 0 bases and J 5 bases, leaving 13 bases between the germline ends. CDR3 residues: CASGLVQGRWTEAFF. The CDR3 DNA is TGTGCTAGTGGTTTGGTACAGGGAAGATGGACTGAAGCTTTCTTT.

The chain carries TRBV5-1 and TRBJ2-3; D is perhaps TRBD2 (6 bases). Looked up from germline, CDR1 is SGHRS and CDR2 is YFSETQ. Deletions cut 2 bases from V and 4 bases from J, with 8 bases between. The CDR3 covers 13 residues. The CDR3, as DNA: TGCGCCAGCAGCTTTTGGGAGGCAGATACGCAGTATTTT. Amino acid sequence: CASSFWEADTQYF.

This clone is a singleton in its sample. The chain links TRBV28 to TRBJ2-7, with 12 bases matching TRBD1. Per germline, CDR1 MDHEN and CDR2 SYDVKM. V lost 6 bases and J lost 6; bases outside the gene matches: 9. There are 15 residues in the CDR3. This chain's CDR3 is CASSKTGTGGAEQYF. In DNA, the CDR3 is TGTGCCAGCAGCAAGACCGGGACAGGGGGCGCCGAGCAGTACTTC. Complete variable domain (other parts from reference TRBV28 and TRBJ2-7): DVKVTQSSRYLVKRTGEKVFLECVQDMDHENMFWYRQDPGLGLRLIYFSYDVKMKEKGDIPEGYSVSREKKERFSLILESASTNQTSMYLCASSKTGTGGAEQYFGPGTRLTVT.

The DNA of the CDR3 is TGCGCCAGCAGCCTGGACATTAGCAATCAGCCCCAGCATTTT. This encodes CASSLDISNQPQHF. This sequence joins TRBV5-1 and TRBJ1-5; possible D gene TRBD1, 5 bases. V was clipped by 4 bases and J by 0 bases, with 8 bases between them. This CDR3 comprises 14 residues. Germline CDR1 and CDR2: SGHRS and YFSETQ.